Shown below are 15 T cell receptor beta chains from a single sample sequenced in a study of cytomegalovirus exposure and HLA in healthy donors. Primers included in the PCR were 60 Vbeta and 13 Jbeta primers. Assay: immunoSEQ multiplex PCR; the TCRdb copy retains only in-frame clones and omits some. The sample has over 150,000 clones; 77% are singletons. Specimen: PBMCs. Every receptor here comes from a woman aged 55-69 years in good health and CMV-seropositive.

This clone came up a few times. The chain couples TRBV28 to TRBJ1-6; D call uncertain. Germline V gene sequence: CDR1 MDHEN, CDR2 SYDVKM. V lost 5 bases and J 10 bases, leaving 12 bases between the germline ends. The CDR3 is 13 residues long. CDR3 region: CASSQISGSPLHF. The DNA for the CDR3 is TGTGCCAGCAGTCAGATCAGCGGCTCACCCCTCCACTTT. Drawing the rest from reference TRBV28 and TRBJ1-6, the complete variable domain is DVKVTQSSRYLVKRTGEKVFLECVQDMDHENMFWYRQDPGLGLRLIYFSYDVKMKEKGDIPEGYSVSREKKERFSLILESASTNQTSMYLCASSQISGSPLHFGNGTRLTVT.

The V gene is TRBV28, the J gene TRBJ2-7, with TRBD1 matching 10 bases. Germline values: CDR1 MDHEN, CDR2 SYDVKM. V lost 6 bases and J lost 4; bases outside the gene matches: 3. This CDR3 is 13 amino acids long. CDR3 sequence (DNA): TGTGCCAGCAGGACAGGGGGCGGGTACGAGCAGTACTTC. As protein: CASRTGGGYEQYF.

The V and J genes are TRBV19 and TRBJ2-7; 9 bases line up with TRBD2. Germline lookup yields CDR1 LNHDA and CDR2 SQIVND (reference sequence). V lost 7 bases and J lost 3; bases outside the gene matches: 13. This CDR3 has 16 amino acids. The CDR3 sequence: CASTPEGLAIIYEQYF. The CDR3 DNA is TGTGCCAGTACCCCGGAAGGACTAGCGATAATCTACGAGCAGTACTTC.

As regards this clone: The junction departs from germline at one end; a sequencing error may be responsible. The rearrangement links TRBV28 to TRBJ2-6; D is possibly TRBD1 (5 bases). The V gene's germline CDR1 is MDHEN and CDR2 SYDVKM. CDR3 length equals 14 residues. The CDR3, as DNA: TGTGCCAGCAAACCCCCCTCTGGGGCCAACGGCCTGACTTTC. Protein: CASKPPSGANGLTF.

This chain uses TRBV6-6 with TRBJ2-1; 7 positions agree with TRBD1. Losses at the gene ends were 6 bases for V and 7 bases for J; bases not matched to a gene: 6. The germline CDR1 and CDR2 sequences are MNHNY and SVGAGI (reference sequence). This CDR3 comprises 13 residues. CDR3 protein: CASRTGSMNEQFF. CDR3 DNA: TGTGCCAGCAGGACAGGGAGTATGAATGAGCAGTTCTTC.

The rearrangement joins TRBV27 to TRBJ2-1; D gene ambiguous. The CDR3 runs 13 residues. The V end was cut by 1 base, the J end by 9 bases, with 10 bases between. The germline V gene has CDR1 MNHEY and CDR2 SMNVEV (reference sequence). The CDR3 nucleotides read TGTGCCAGCAGTTTATGGTCCTATAGTGAGCAGTTCTTC. Translated, it gives CASSLWSYSEQFF.

The chain employs TRBV11-2 and TRBJ2-7; TRBD1 aligns across 9 bases. Per germline, CDR1 SGHAT and CDR2 FQNNGV. The CDR3 runs to 15 residues. The J segment lost 4 bases and the V segment lost 3 bases, leaving 7 bases of the junction unmatched. In DNA form, the CDR3 reads TGTGCCAGCAGCTTTAAACTGGACAGGGGTTACGAGCAGTACTTC. Translation: CASSFKLDRGYEQYF.

Only one count was recorded for this clone. The chain employs TRBV27 and TRBJ1-1, with 10 bases lining up with TRBD1. With 6 bases clipped from V and 1 base from J, the junction kept 14 bases outside the gene matches. The CDR3 runs to 18 residues. CDR1 MNHEY and CDR2 SMNVEV come from the germline V gene (reference sequence). CDR3 nucleotides: TGTGCCAGCAGCAATCAACTCGGGACAGGGGCCCGGAACACTGAAGCTTTCTTT. Translated, it gives CASSNQLGTGARNTEAFF.

The CDR3 nucleotides read TGCAGCGTTGTATTGGGGGGGATTAACTATGGCTACACCTTC. Protein product: CSVVLGGINYGYTF. This chain connects TRBV29-1 to TRBJ1-2; D might be TRBD1 (5 bases). V was clipped by 4 bases and J by 1 base, with 13 bases between them. CDR1 is SQVTM and CDR2 is ANQGSEA in the germline V gene. The CDR3 runs 14 residues.

V gene TRBV28 combines with J gene TRBJ2-7; 11 nucleotides match TRBD2. Losses at the gene ends were 5 bases for V and 7 bases for J; bases not matched to a gene: 10. The CDR3 runs 15 residues. Per germline, CDR1 MDHEN and CDR2 SYDVKM. In DNA, the CDR3 is TGTGCCAGCAGTCGCGGGGCTAGCGGGAGGAGTGAGCAGTACTTC. It codes for CASSRGASGRSEQYF.

The genes are TRBV6-5 and TRBJ2-1; the D is unclear. This CDR3 has 13 amino acids. Germline values: CDR1 MNHEY, CDR2 SVGAGI. V was pared by 6 bases and J by 0 bases, with 6 bases between. The CDR3, as DNA: TGTGCCAGCAGAACGAGCTCCTACAATGAGCAGTTCTTC. Amino acids: CASRTSSYNEQFF.

The V and J genes are TRBV7-2 and TRBJ1-5, with 8 positions matching TRBD1. Germline V CDR1 and CDR2: SGHTA, FQGNSA. The V segment lost 2 bases and the J segment 1 base; nucleotides outside the gene matches: 1. There are 15 residues in the CDR3. CDR3 residues: CASSLTGGSNQPQHF. CDR3 coding DNA: TGTGCCAGCAGCTTAACAGGGGGAAGCAATCAGCCCCAGCATTTT.

The CDR3 sequence: CASSLSRGNGYTF. CDR3 DNA: TGTGCCAGTAGCCTGAGCAGAGGGAATGGCTACACCTTC. The chain couples TRBV19 to TRBJ1-2; D gene ambiguous. V was clipped by 6 bases and J by 6 bases, with 14 bases between them. CDR1 and CDR2 from the germline V gene are LNHDA and SQIVND (reference sequence). The CDR3 loop spans 13 amino acids.

The table lists this clone with a count of one. This sequence joins TRBV30 and TRBJ2-1; perhaps TRBD2 as D (6 bases). This CDR3 is built from 17 residues. The germline V gene encodes CDR1 GTSNPN and CDR2 SVGIG (reference sequence). The ends were cut back, 0 bases at V and 8 bases at J, with 23 bases in the middle. The CDR3 loop is CAWSVRRMGLRQYEQFF. The CDR3 DNA follows: TGTGCCTGGAGTGTAAGGAGAATGGGACTCAGGCAATATGAGCAGTTCTTC.

J is TRBJ2-2 and V is TRBV5-4; a possible D gene is TRBD2 (5 bases). Germline CDR1 is SGHNT and CDR2 is YYREEE (reference sequence). CDR3 size: 14 residues. V dropped 0 bases and J dropped 4 bases, with 7 bases sitting between them. The CDR3 loop reads CASSLVGSTGELFF. The CDR3 DNA reads as TGTGCCAGCAGCTTGGTAGGGAGCACCGGGGAGCTGTTTTTT.